These T cell receptor beta chains were read from a single sample in a study of cytomegalovirus exposure and HLA in healthy donors. TCRdb's copy holds only in-frame clones and misses some; the assay was immunoSEQ multiplex PCR. Its listing shows 200,000 or so clones. The sample taken for sequencing was PBMCs. Every receptor here comes from a boy younger than 18 in good health and CMV-seronegative. Each CDR3 is given with its conserved first and last residue. Each record gives: D gene, V gene, J gene, CDR3 protein, CDR3 DNA. A D gene is named only where the DNA matches it firmly.

-	TRBV11-3	TRBJ2-2	CASSLVLGELFF	TGTGCCAGCAGCTTAGTCCTCGGGGAGCTGTTTTTT
-	TRBV18	TRBJ1-1	CASSPGPEAQAFF	TGTGCCAGCTCACCAGGGCCAGAAGCTCAAGCTTTCTTT
-	TRBV2	TRBJ2-3	CANQSTGYSDTQYF	TGTGCCAACCAATCGACAGGTTACTCAGATACGCAGTATTTT
TRBD1	TRBV5-8	TRBJ2-7	CASGQGRSYEQYF	TGTGCCAGCGGACAGGGTAGGTCCTACGAGCAGTACTTC
-	TRBV14	TRBJ1-1	CASSQVSFMNTEAFF	TGTGCCAGCAGCCAAGTTAGCTTCATGAACACTGAAGCTTTCTTT
-	TRBV7-3	TRBJ2-1	CASSLTRGASGKNEQFF	TGTGCCAGCAGCTTAACCCGCGGGGCTTCGGGGAAGAATGAGCAGTTCTTC
TRBD1	TRBV5-6	TRBJ2-7	CASSLYGTAHYEQYF	TGTGCCAGCAGCTTGTATGGGACAGCCCACTACGAGCAGTACTTC
-	TRBV4-2	TRBJ2-6	CASSQASTGAGANVLTF	TGTGCCAGCAGCCAAGCCTCGACAGGCGCTGGGGCCAACGTCCTGACTTTC
TRBD1	TRBV2	TRBJ2-7	CASSVLGQALSGQYF	TGTGCCAGCAGTGTATTGGGACAGGCCCTATCTGGGCAGTACTTC
-	TRBV4-3	TRBJ2-6	CASSGLVSGANVLTF	TGCGCCAGCAGTGGACTCGTCTCTGGGGCCAACGTCCTGACTTTC
TRBD2	TRBV4-1	TRBJ2-3	CASSQQSAGVTDTQYF	TGCGCCAGCAGCCAACAGTCAGCGGGGGTAACAGATACGCAGTATTTT
TRBD1	TRBV30	TRBJ2-7	CAWGDRSYEQYF	TGTGCCTGGGGGGACAGATCCTACGAGCAGTACTTC
-	TRBV11-2	TRBJ1-4	CASSSRDNNEKLFF	TGTGCCAGCAGCTCACGGGACAATAATGAAAAACTGTTTTTT
-	TRBV4-2	TRBJ2-5	CASSQETRGTQYF	TGTGCCAGCAGCCAAGAGACTAGGGGGACCCAGTACTTC
-	TRBV30	TRBJ2-1	CAWSVGSNEQFF	TGTGCCTGGAGTGTGGGGAGCAATGAGCAGTTCTTC
TRBD1	TRBV28	TRBJ2-3	CASSSDRGLYSTDTQYF	TGTGCCAGCAGTTCGGACAGGGGCCTTTATAGCACAGATACGCAGTATTTT
TRBD2	TRBV5-6	TRBJ2-1	CASTLGLANYNEQFF	TGTGCCAGCACTCTTGGACTAGCGAACTACAATGAGCAGTTCTTC
TRBD1	TRBV4-1	TRBJ1-1	CASSQGDRGATEAFF	TGCGCCAGCAGCCAAGGGGACAGGGGTGCAACTGAAGCTTTCTTT
-	TRBV14	TRBJ1-2	CASSRGGGRLNYGYTF	TGTGCCAGCAGCCGCGGGGGTGGGAGACTTAACTATGGCTACACCTTC
-	TRBV29-1	TRBJ2-6	CSVDRVSGANVLTF	TGCAGCGTTGACAGGGTTTCTGGGGCCAACGTCCTGACTTTC
-	TRBV11-1	TRBJ1-2	CASSLRHSYGYTF	TGTGCCAGCAGCTTGAGACACTCCTATGGCTACACCTTC
TRBD1	TRBV2	TRBJ2-5	CASSQTGSYQETQYF	TGTGCCAGCAGTCAGACAGGGTCCTACCAAGAGACCCAGTACTTC
-	TRBV27	TRBJ2-3	CASSLSQGTPATQYF	TGTGCCAGCAGTTTATCGCAGGGTACCCCAGCTACGCAGTATTTT
-	TRBV7-9	TRBJ1-1	CASSRWAGSQTEAFF	TGTGCCAGCAGCCGCTGGGCGGGGTCTCAGACTGAAGCTTTCTTT
-	TRBV5-1	TRBJ2-7	CASSLGDSTYEQYF	TGCGCCAGCAGCTTGGGAGACAGTACCTACGAGCAGTACTTC
-	TRBV25-1	TRBJ1-6	CASSEYGVSPLHF	TGTGCCAGCAGTGAATACGGGGTTTCACCCCTCCACTTT
-	TRBV5-1	TRBJ1-2	CASSLGGRYGYTF	TGCGCCAGCAGCTTGGGGGGGAGGTATGGCTACACCTTC
-	TRBV27	TRBJ1-4	CASSLRVPRYEKLFF	TGTGCCAGCAGTTTGCGGGTGCCTCGGTATGAAAAACTGTTTTTT
TRBD1	TRBV6-5	TRBJ2-7	CASSYSGTGRSYEQYF	TGTGCCAGCAGTTACTCCGGGACAGGTCGCTCCTACGAGCAGTACTTC
TRBD2	TRBV4-3	TRBJ2-2	CASSQAAGFRAGPNTGELFF	TGCGCCAGCAGCCAGGCGGCTGGGTTTCGAGCGGGGCCCAACACCGGGGAGCTGTTTTTT
-	TRBV5-1	TRBJ2-3	CASSLLSSTDTQYF	TGCGCCAGCAGCTTGCTATCCAGCACAGATACGCAGTATTTT
-	TRBV2	TRBJ2-7	CASREPRGGRHEQYF	TGTGCCAGCAGGGAACCCAGAGGAGGTAGACACGAGCAGTACTTC
TRBD2	TRBV4-3	TRBJ2-3	CASSRGLADTDTQYF	TGCGCCAGCAGCAGGGGACTAGCAGACACAGATACGCAGTATTTT
-	TRBV30	TRBJ2-2	CVWKEAGELFF	TGTGTCTGGAAGGAGGCCGGGGAGCTGTTTTTT
-	TRBV7-9	TRBJ1-2	CASTLPGGPGGYTF	TGTGCCAGCACCCTACCCGGGGGGCCTGGGGGCTACACCTTC
-	TRBV18	TRBJ2-5	CASSPPAGYETQYF	TGTGCCAGCTCACCTCCGGCAGGGTACGAGACCCAGTACTTC
-	TRBV7-2	TRBJ1-1	CASSPFGNLIAFF	TGTGCCAGCAGCCCCTTCGGGAATTTAATAGCTTTCTTT
TRBD2	TRBV12-5	TRBJ2-5	CASGLARGREQETQYF	TGTGCTAGTGGTTTGGCCCGGGGGAGGGAACAAGAGACCCAGTACTTC
TRBD2	TRBV9	TRBJ2-2	CASSVAGTTHGTGELFF	TGTGCCAGCAGCGTAGCAGGGACTACCCATGGGACCGGGGAGCTGTTTTTT